The text below deals with one T cell receptor beta chain. The sample belongs to a study of spatial heterogeneity in lung cancer. Each TCR cDNA molecule bore a unique molecular identifier. Using its own MiXCR run on the 5' RACE reads, TCRdb lists one record per CDR3 protein. The table lists approximately 92,000 distinct CDR3 sequences, over 9.5% of them singletons. Time point specified: sample taken at primary tumor resection. Unsorted whole RNA samples from tumor, nontumor lung or frozen PBMC were sequenced. The donors were 72 patients with non-small cell lung cancer that was early-stage and untreated. The CDR3 loop spans 14 amino acids. Trimming pared 4 bases from V and 4 bases from J, leaving 16 bases between. Germline CDR1 is SQVTM and CDR2 is ANQGSEA.

This TCR derives from a male donor with early-stage non-small cell lung cancer. The chain has TRBV29-1 and TRBJ1-2; D perhaps matches TRBD1 (5 bases). The sequenced sample was PBMCs, obtained at surgery. The CDR3 region is CSVANSGLGYGYTF. DNA of the CDR3: TGCAGCGTTGCGAATTCAGGGCTGGGCTATGGCTACACCTTC.